This TCR beta chain derives from a study of Ad26.COV2.S vaccination and SARS-CoV-2 variants. Study-wide results and caveats: Responses of spike-specific T cells (both CD8+ and CD4+) reportedly showed substantial breadth after vaccination. Vaccine recipients and placebo recipients showed similar non-spike TCR breadth.

The V gene's germline CDR1 is MRHNA and CDR2 SNTAGT. V lost 6 bases to trimming and J lost 4 bases; unmatched junction nucleotides: 5. The CDR3 length is 14 residues. Treatment denoted: around 19 received Ad26.COV2.S at low or high dose, single or two shots; roughly five received placebo; per-sample allocation not given. Day 63 after the first vaccine or placebo injection was the time point for sampling. Profiled with immunoSEQ multiplex PCR; TCRdb holds only in-frame clones, not every one. The sample has about 370,000 clones; 75% to 90% are singletons. With respect to this clone: Antigen: not known.

The TCR sequence derives from a person aged 18 to 65 who received the Ad26.COV2.S COVID-19 vaccine or a placebo. The chain recombines TRBV6-4 with TRBJ2-1; 8 nucleotides line up with TRBD1. The input for sequencing was peripheral blood, taken in a trial of Ad26.COV2.S vaccine versus placebo. Here the CDR3 reads CASSPGQEYNEQFF. The CDR3, as DNA: TGTGCCAGCAGCCCGGGACAGGAATACAATGAGCAGTTCTTC.